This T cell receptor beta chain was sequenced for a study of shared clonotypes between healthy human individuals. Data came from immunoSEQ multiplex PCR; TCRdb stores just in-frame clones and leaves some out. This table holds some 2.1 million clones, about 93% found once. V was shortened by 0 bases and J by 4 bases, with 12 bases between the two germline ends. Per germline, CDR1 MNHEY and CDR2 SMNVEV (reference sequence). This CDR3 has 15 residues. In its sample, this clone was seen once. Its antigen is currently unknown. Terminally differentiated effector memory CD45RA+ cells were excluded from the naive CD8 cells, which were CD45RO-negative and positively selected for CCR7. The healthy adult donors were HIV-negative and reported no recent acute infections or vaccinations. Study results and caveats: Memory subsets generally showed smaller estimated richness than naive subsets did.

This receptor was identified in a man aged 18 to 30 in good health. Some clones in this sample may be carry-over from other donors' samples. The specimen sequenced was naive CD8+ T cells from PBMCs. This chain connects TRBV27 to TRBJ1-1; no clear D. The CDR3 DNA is TGTGCCAGCAGTTTATCAGCGGAGGGAGTCACTGAAGCTTTCTTT. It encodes CASSLSAEGVTEAFF.